Listed here are 28 T cell receptor beta chains from one sample, sequenced in a study of T cell responses to AZD1222 COVID-19 vaccine. The table came from immunoSEQ multiplex PCR; TCRdb's copy has only in-frame clones and leaves some out. Among about 120,000 clones listed, more than 75% were seen once. This specimen was peripheral blood, taken on day 0 of AZD1222 vaccination. These receptors all come from an adult in good health.

J is TRBJ1-3 and V is TRBV7-9; no definite D call. The germline V gene has CDR1 SEHNR and CDR2 FQNEAQ (reference sequence). CDR3 length equals 13 residues. V lost 3 bases and J 3 bases, leaving 6 bases between the germline ends. CDR3 sequence (DNA): TGTGCCAGCAGCTTGGCAGGTGGAAACACCATATATTTT. Translated, it gives CASSLAGGNTIYF.

The rearrangement joins TRBV6-5 to TRBJ1-1; D might be TRBD1 (5 bases). Trimming took off 5 bases at V and 1 base at J, with 8 bases between the two ends. This CDR3 region has 13 residues. Germline V lookup: CDR1 MNHEY, CDR2 SVGAGI. The DNA for the CDR3 is TGTGCCAGCAGTCCGACAGAGAACACTGAAGCTTTCTTT. Translating gives CASSPTENTEAFF.

V is TRBV11-3 and J is TRBJ2-1; D uncertain. The CDR3 is made up of 15 amino acids. V lost 0 bases and J 10 bases, leaving 16 bases between the germline ends. Germline CDR1 SGHNT, CDR2 YENEEA. The CDR3 is CASSLDQGFDTEQFF. CDR3 DNA sequence: TGTGCCAGCAGCTTAGATCAAGGGTTCGACACCGAGCAGTTCTTC.

The V call is TRBV14, the J call TRBJ2-1; D gene unclear. Germline-derived CDR1 and CDR2 are SGHDN and FVKESK. Trimming cost V 2 bases and J 6 bases, with 17 bases left between them. The CDR3 length is 16 residues. CDR3 residues: CASSQSPLPLPNEQFF. The CDR3 nucleotides are TGTGCCAGCAGCCAATCTCCACTCCCTCTCCCCAATGAGCAGTTCTTC.

The rearrangement uses TRBV30 and TRBJ2-6; no clear D. Deletions cut 3 bases from V and 2 bases from J, with 8 bases between. The CDR3 is 14 amino acids. The germline V gene encodes CDR1 GTSNPN and CDR2 SVGIG (reference sequence). The CDR3 reads CAWSLKAGANVLTF. In nucleotides, the CDR3 is TGTGCCTGGAGCCTCAAGGCTGGGGCCAACGTCCTGACTTTC. Drawing the rest from reference TRBV30 and TRBJ2-6, the complete variable domain is SQTIHQWPATLVQPVGSPLSLECTVEGTSNPNLYWYRQAAGRGLQLLFYSVGIGQISSEVPQNLSASRPQDRQFILSSKKLLLSDSGFYLCAWSLKAGANVLTFGAGSRLTVL.

The rearrangement uses TRBV6-5 and TRBJ1-2; no clear D gene. V was pared by 5 bases and J by 8 bases, with 15 bases between. The CDR3 has 13 amino acids. Germline-derived CDR1 and CDR2 are MNHEY and SVGAGI. CDR3 in amino acids: CASSKDRTWGYTF. The CDR3 DNA reads as TGTGCCAGCAGTAAGGACCGTACCTGGGGCTACACCTTC.

V is TRBV6-5 and J is TRBJ1-5; weak D call: TRBD1 (6 bases). The V gene's germline CDR1 is MNHEY and CDR2 SVGAGI. This CDR3 region has 15 residues. Trimming removed 5 bases at V and 0 bases at J, with 11 bases between. CDR3: CASSKRQVSNQPQHF. In DNA form, the CDR3 reads TGTGCCAGCAGTAAAAGACAGGTTAGCAATCAGCCCCAGCATTTT.

The CDR3 region is CASSAPYTGELFF. The CDR3 region has the DNA TGTGCCAGCAGTGCCCCCTACACCGGGGAGCTGTTTTTT. The J gene is TRBJ2-2, the V gene TRBV6-4; D remains unclear. The CDR3 consists of 13 residues. V was clipped by 4 bases and J by 3 bases, with 6 bases between them. Germline V gene sequence: CDR1 MRHNA, CDR2 SNTAGT.

The chain employs TRBV11-3 and TRBJ2-7, with D unresolved. Between the trimmed V and J ends, which lost 5 bases and 2 bases, there was a span of 16 bases. The CDR3 is 15 residues long. Germline V lookup: CDR1 SGHNT, CDR2 YENEEA. The DNA for the CDR3 is TGTGCCAGCAGCGCCTACGAAGGGATGGCCTACGAGCAGTACTTC. Protein sequence: CASSAYEGMAYEQYF.

This clone was observed a single time. The chain is built from TRBV6-5 and TRBJ1-2; possibly TRBD1 for D (6 bases). Deletions cut 4 bases from V and 6 bases from J, with 15 bases between. The length of the CDR3 is 14 residues. Per germline, CDR1 MNHEY and CDR2 SVGAGI. The CDR3 sequence: CASSSQPQGNGYTF. In DNA form, the CDR3 reads TGTGCCAGCAGTTCGCAACCACAGGGAAATGGCTACACCTTC.

The chain has TRBV5-4 and TRBJ1-2; D remains ambiguous. Trimming pared 0 bases from V and 4 bases from J, leaving 7 bases between. Germline V lookup: CDR1 SGHNT, CDR2 YYREEE (reference sequence). The CDR3 covers 13 residues. DNA for the CDR3: TGTGCCAGCAGCTTGGTGCGCAGCTATGGCTACACCTTC. It is translated as CASSLVRSYGYTF. Combining the CDR3 with reference TRBV5-4 and TRBJ1-2 gives the whole variable domain ETGVTQSPTHLIKTRGQQVTLRCSSQSGHNTVSWYQQALGQGPQFIFQYYREEENGRGNFPPRFSGLQFPNYSSELNVNALELDDSALYLCASSLVRSYGYTFGSGTRLTVV.

J is TRBJ2-1 and V is TRBV7-3; D possibly uses TRBD1 or TRBD2 (5 bases each). V gave up 5 bases and J gave up 2 bases, with 22 bases separating them. Germline CDR1 and CDR2: SGHTA and FQGTGA. The CDR3 loop spans 18 amino acids. CDR3 DNA sequence: TGTGCCAGCAGCCCCCGCTGGGGTCTGGGGGTCCCCTACAATGAGCAGTTCTTC. This gives the protein CASSPRWGLGVPYNEQFF.

The gene calls are TRBV23-1 and TRBJ2-5, with D possibly being TRBD1 or TRBD2 (6 bases each). TRBV23-1 is labeled an ORF, and its function is uncertain. CDR3 size: 15 residues. V gave up 6 bases and J gave up 2 bases, with 16 bases separating them. The CDR3 DNA reads TGCGCCAGCAGACCTTCCCGGGGGCTTCAAGAGACCCAGTACTTC. It is translated as CASRPSRGLQETQYF.

CDR3 protein: CSVESGLNTEAFF. The CDR3 bases are TGCAGCGTTGAATCAGGGCTGAACACTGAAGCTTTCTTT. The gene calls are TRBV29-1 and TRBJ1-1; D perhaps matches TRBD1 (5 bases). There are 13 residues in the CDR3. Looked up from germline, CDR1 is SQVTM and CDR2 is ANQGSEA. V gave up 2 bases and J gave up 0 bases, with 7 bases separating them.

The J gene is TRBJ2-2, the V gene TRBV19; no definite D call. With 7 bases removed from V and 4 bases from J, the gap between germline ends came to 7 bases. The CDR3 covers 12 residues. Germline V gene lookup returns CDR1 LNHDA and CDR2 SQIVND (reference sequence). The CDR3 bases are TGTGCCAGTAAAGATCTCACCGGGGAGCTGTTTTTT. Translation: CASKDLTGELFF.

The chain employs TRBV7-4 and TRBJ1-5; 9 bases line up with TRBD1. This CDR3 is 23 amino acids long. J gave up 4 bases and V 2 bases, and 27 bases lay outside the gene matches. The germline V gene encodes CDR1 SGHVT and CDR2 SQSDAQ. Here the CDR3 reads CASSLYSVYRGLDRGGGNQPQHF. The CDR3 nucleotides read TGTGCCAGCAGCTTATACTCCGTATATCGAGGTTTGGACAGGGGAGGTGGAAATCAGCCCCAGCATTTT.

This clone was recorded a few times. The chain is built from TRBV5-4 and TRBJ2-7, with 7 bases identical to TRBD1. The germline gives CDR1 SGHNT, CDR2 YYREEE (reference sequence). The CDR3 runs 14 residues. V trimming: 3 bases; J trimming: 6 bases; junction bases outside the gene matches: 9. The CDR3 DNA is TGTGCCAGCAGCTCAAAAGGGGGCGCACGCGAGCAGTACTTC. The encoded protein is CASSSKGGAREQYF.

This rearrangement joins TRBV18 to TRBJ2-1; TRBD1 might be the D (6 bases). Germline loops: CDR1 KGHSH, CDR2 LQKENI. V was pared by 5 bases and J by 6 bases, with 11 bases between. This CDR3 contains 13 residues. Written as DNA, the CDR3 is TGTGCCAGCTCAGAATTACAGGGCAATGAGCAGTTCTTC. It yields the protein CASSELQGNEQFF.

The chain has TRBV6-2 or TRBV6-3 and TRBJ2-1, with 9 bases matching TRBD1. This CDR3 region has 15 residues. After removal of 1 base from V and 3 bases from J, the junction contained 1 base not matched to a gene. The germline gives CDR1 MNHEY, CDR2 SVGEGT. The CDR3 DNA follows: TGTGCCAGCAGTTACTGGACAGGGGACTACAATGAGCAGTTCTTC. It yields the protein CASSYWTGDYNEQFF.

This rearrangement joins TRBV27 to TRBJ2-3; D may match TRBD1 or TRBD2 (6 bases each). This CDR3 is built from 14 residues. Germline lookup yields CDR1 MNHEY and CDR2 SMNVEV (reference sequence). V was trimmed by 6 bases and J by 5 bases, leaving 15 bases between them. Written as DNA, the CDR3 is TGTGCCAGCAGCCGTGTGGGGGGCCTAGATACGCAGTATTTT. Amino acid sequence: CASSRVGGLDTQYF.

This clone has a handful of counts. The chain links TRBV28 to TRBJ2-7; TRBD2 aligns across 11 bases. The CDR3 consists of 15 residues. From germline, CDR1 is MDHEN and CDR2 SYDVKM. The J segment lost 1 base and the V segment lost 6 bases, leaving 5 bases of the junction unmatched. CDR3 in amino acids: CASRVGTSGSYEQYF. CDR3 coding DNA: TGTGCCAGCAGGGTGGGGACTAGCGGTTCCTACGAGCAGTACTTC.

The chain employs TRBV3-1 (or the pseudogene TRBV3-2) and TRBJ2-7; 9 nucleotides match TRBD1. CDR3 length: 14 amino acids. CDR1 and CDR2 (germline): LGHDT, YNNKEL (reference sequence). Unmatched junction bases numbered 12, after V lost 2 bases and J lost 13 bases. The chain's CDR3 is CASSQRSTGTGHYF. The CDR3 nucleotides are TGTGCCAGCAGCCAACGATCAACCGGGACAGGGCATTACTTC.

This CDR3 reads CASSLAGLAGETDTQYF. CDR3 bases: TGTGCCAGCAGCTTGGCCGGACTAGCGGGCGAGACAGATACGCAGTATTTT. The chain links TRBV5-6 to TRBJ2-3; TRBD2 matches 11 bases. CDR1 and CDR2 from the germline V gene are SGHDT and YYEEEE. The CDR3 totals 17 residues. J lost 3 bases, V lost 0 bases, and 6 bases had no gene match. Filled out from reference TRBV5-6 and TRBJ2-3, the complete variable domain reads DAGVTQSPTHLIKTRGQQVTLRCSPKSGHDTVSWYQQALGQGPQFIFQYYEEEERQRGNFPDRFSGHQFPNYSSELNVNALLLGDSALYLCASSLAGLAGETDTQYFGPGTRLTVL.

The chain combines TRBV30 with TRBJ2-1, with 8 bases aligning to TRBD2. The V and J ends lost 5 bases and 4 bases, in that order; junction bases with no gene match: 7. In germline, CDR1 is GTSNPN, CDR2 SVGIG (reference sequence). The CDR3 is 14 residues long. The CDR3 sequence is CAWCRGGRYNEQFF. CDR3 nucleotide sequence: TGTGCCTGGTGCCGCGGGGGGAGGTACAATGAGCAGTTCTTC. Based on the CDR3 plus reference TRBV30 and TRBJ2-1, the full variable domain is SQTIHQWPATLVQPVGSPLSLECTVEGTSNPNLYWYRQAAGRGLQLLFYSVGIGQISSEVPQNLSASRPQDRQFILSSKKLLLSDSGFYLCAWCRGGRYNEQFFGPGTRLTVL.

J is TRBJ2-3 and V is TRBV11-3; 15 nucleotides match TRBD2. The CDR3 length is 16 residues. After removal of 6 bases from V and 5 bases from J, the junction contained 6 bases not matched to a gene. Per the germline V gene, CDR1 is SGHNT and CDR2 is YENEEA. As DNA, the CDR3 is TGTGCCAGCAGTAGCCTGGGACTAGCGGGAGGAGATACGCAGTATTTT. Translated, it gives CASSSLGLAGGDTQYF.

The chain employs TRBV19 and TRBJ2-7, with 9 bases lining up with TRBD2. J gave up 7 bases and V 0 bases, and 10 bases lay outside the gene matches. The CDR3 is 16 residues long. Germline CDR1 reads LNHDA; CDR2 reads SQIVND (reference sequence). For the CDR3, the DNA is TGTGCCAGTAGTATAGATCGAGCGGGGGGACCCCGGGAGCAGTACTTC. Protein: CASSIDRAGGPREQYF.

This chain connects TRBV5-6 to TRBJ1-5; D ambiguous. Germline CDR1 reads SGHDT; CDR2 reads YYEEEE. Trimming took 4 bases from V and 9 from J, leaving 14 bases between them. This CDR3 is built from 13 residues. CDR3 bases: TGTGCCAGCAGCAACGACCGTCTAGGGCCCCAGCATTTT. It translates to CASSNDRLGPQHF.

The chain carries TRBV5-4 and TRBJ2-1, with D possibly being TRBD1 (5 bases). V shed 4 bases and J shed 7 bases, with 12 bases lying between them. This CDR3 is built from 13 residues. Per the germline V gene, CDR1 is SGHNT and CDR2 is YYREEE (reference sequence). The CDR3 nucleotides are TGTGCCAGCAGCCTAGACAGTCAGAATGAGCAGTTCTTC. Its protein is CASSLDSQNEQFF.